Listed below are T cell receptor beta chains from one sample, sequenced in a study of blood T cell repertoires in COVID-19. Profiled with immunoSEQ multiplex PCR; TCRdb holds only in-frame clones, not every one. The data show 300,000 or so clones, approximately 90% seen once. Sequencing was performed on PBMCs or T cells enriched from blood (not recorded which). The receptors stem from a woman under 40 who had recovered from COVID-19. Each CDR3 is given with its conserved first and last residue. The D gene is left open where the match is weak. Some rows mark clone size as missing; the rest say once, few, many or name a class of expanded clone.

CDR3 DNA: TGTGCCAGCAGCGAGAGCGGGAGGGCCGGCGGGGAGCTGTTTTTT; CDR3 protein: CASSESGRAGGELFF; J gene: TRBJ2-2; CDR3 length: 15; V gene: TRBV2; D gene: TRBD2; clone size: -
CDR3 DNA: TGTGCCAGCAGCGCGAGCGGGAGGGCCGCGTGGGAGACCCAGTACTTC; CDR3 protein: CASSASGRAAWETQYF; J gene: TRBJ2-5; CDR3 length: 16; V gene: TRBV9; D gene: TRBD2; clone size: -
CDR3 DNA: TGTGCCAGCAGTTGGACACCAAAGGGGGATACGCAGTATTTT; CDR3 protein: CASSWTPKGDTQYF; J gene: TRBJ2-3; CDR3 length: 14; V gene: TRBV6-5; D gene: -; clone size: -
CDR3 DNA: TGTGCCAGTAGTCGACGCGGGATTTACACTGAAGCTTTCTTT; CDR3 protein: CASSRRGIYTEAFF; J gene: TRBJ1-1; CDR3 length: 14; V gene: TRBV19; D gene: -; clone size: -
CDR3 DNA: TGTGCCAGCAGTTCAATGACATCTTATAATTCACCCCTCCACTTT; CDR3 protein: CASSSMTSYNSPLHF; J gene: TRBJ1-6; CDR3 length: 15; V gene: TRBV6-5; D gene: -; clone size: -
CDR3 DNA: TGTGCCAGCAGTTTAGGACAGGGGAGGAATCAGCCCCAGCATTTT; CDR3 protein: CASSLGQGRNQPQHF; J gene: TRBJ1-5; CDR3 length: 15; V gene: TRBV28; D gene: TRBD1; clone size: -
CDR3 DNA: TGTGCCAGTAGTACGGGAGACACAGATACGCAGTATTTT; CDR3 protein: CASSTGDTDTQYF; J gene: TRBJ2-3; CDR3 length: 13; V gene: TRBV27; D gene: -; clone size: -
CDR3 DNA: TGTGCAAGTCGCACAAGGGTGTTTTGCGGGAAAGGGAGGGGGCAGTACTTC; CDR3 protein: CASRTRVFCGKGRGQYF; J gene: TRBJ2-7; CDR3 length: 17; V gene: TRBV12-2; D gene: -; clone size: -
CDR3 DNA: TGTGCCAGCAGCTTGACCCCGGGTGGCACTGAAGCTTTCTTT; CDR3 protein: CASSLTPGGTEAFF; J gene: TRBJ1-1; CDR3 length: 14; V gene: TRBV5-4; D gene: -; clone size: once
CDR3 DNA: TGTGCCAGTAGTCCACAAGGGACAGGGGCGGACTATGGCTACACCTTC; CDR3 protein: CASSPQGTGADYGYTF; J gene: TRBJ1-2; CDR3 length: 16; V gene: TRBV19; D gene: TRBD1; clone size: once
CDR3 DNA: TGTGCCAGCACCCAAGGGGCCTACAATGAGCAGTTCTTC; CDR3 protein: CASTQGAYNEQFF; J gene: TRBJ2-1; CDR3 length: 13; V gene: TRBV27; D gene: -; clone size: -
CDR3 DNA: TGTGCCAGCAGCCCCATCTTGACAGATAATGAAAAACTGTTTTTT; CDR3 protein: CASSPILTDNEKLFF; J gene: TRBJ1-4; CDR3 length: 15; V gene: TRBV5-8; D gene: -; clone size: -
CDR3 DNA: TGTGCCAGCAGTTACAGAAGCGGACCCACAGATACGCAGTATTTT; CDR3 protein: CASSYRSGPTDTQYF; J gene: TRBJ2-3; CDR3 length: 15; V gene: TRBV6-2/TRBV6-3; D gene: -; clone size: -
CDR3 DNA: TGCAGCGCCCTCGGGGGGGTGACAGATACGCAGTATTTT; CDR3 protein: CSALGGVTDTQYF; J gene: TRBJ2-3; CDR3 length: 13; V gene: TRBV29-1; D gene: TRBD2; clone size: -
CDR3 DNA: TGTGCCAGCAGCTATGACAGGGTTAATGAAAAACTGTTTTTT; CDR3 protein: CASSYDRVNEKLFF; J gene: TRBJ1-4; CDR3 length: 14; V gene: TRBV27; D gene: TRBD1; clone size: -
CDR3 DNA: TGTGCCAGCAGCTTTAACCCCCTCCGGGACTTGGGCTACACCTTC; CDR3 protein: CASSFNPLRDLGYTF; J gene: TRBJ1-2; CDR3 length: 15; V gene: TRBV5-4; D gene: -; clone size: few
CDR3 DNA: TGTGCCAGCAGCCAATGGACACATGCGGGGTACTATGGCTACACCTTC; CDR3 protein: CASSQWTHAGYYGYTF; J gene: TRBJ1-2; CDR3 length: 16; V gene: TRBV3-1/TRBV3-2; D gene: -; clone size: -
CDR3 DNA: TGTGCCAGCAGCTCCCTAGCGGGAGGGCCCCACAATGAGCAGTTCTTC; CDR3 protein: CASSSLAGGPHNEQFF; J gene: TRBJ2-1; CDR3 length: 16; V gene: TRBV7-3; D gene: TRBD2; clone size: -
CDR3 DNA: TGTGCCAGCAGTTACTCCCGACAGCAAGAGACCCAGTACTTC; CDR3 protein: CASSYSRQQETQYF; J gene: TRBJ2-5; CDR3 length: 14; V gene: TRBV6-5; D gene: -; clone size: -
CDR3 DNA: TGTGCCACCTATACAGGTAACAATGAGCAGTTCTTC; CDR3 protein: CATYTGNNEQFF; J gene: TRBJ2-1; CDR3 length: 12; V gene: TRBV5-6; D gene: -; clone size: -
CDR3 DNA: TGTGCCAGCGGGACTAGTTACACCGGGGAGCTGTTTTTT; CDR3 protein: CASGTSYTGELFF; J gene: TRBJ2-2; CDR3 length: 13; V gene: TRBV28; D gene: TRBD2; clone size: -
CDR3 DNA: TGTGCCAGCACCATCGGGGGGGATAATTCACCCCTCCACTTT; CDR3 protein: CASTIGGDNSPLHF; J gene: TRBJ1-6; CDR3 length: 14; V gene: TRBV9; D gene: -; clone size: -
CDR3 DNA: TGTGCCAGCAGTTTAGCGGGAGGGTCCGGGGAGCTGTTTTTT; CDR3 protein: CASSLAGGSGELFF; J gene: TRBJ2-2; CDR3 length: 14; V gene: TRBV28; D gene: TRBD2; clone size: -
CDR3 DNA: TGTGCCAGCAGCGACCGGACAGAGGGTGGCTACACCTTC; CDR3 protein: CASSDRTEGGYTF; J gene: TRBJ1-2; CDR3 length: 13; V gene: TRBV9; D gene: -; clone size: -
CDR3 DNA: TGTGCCAGCAGCGATGCCAACTCTGCTGAAGAGACCCAGTACTTC; CDR3 protein: CASSDANSAEETQYF; J gene: TRBJ2-5; CDR3 length: 15; V gene: TRBV7-9; D gene: -; clone size: -
CDR3 DNA: TGTGCCAGCAGCCAAGACCACCGAGGAATTTACACTGAAGCTTTCTTT; CDR3 protein: CASSQDHRGIYTEAFF; J gene: TRBJ1-1; CDR3 length: 16; V gene: TRBV14; D gene: -; clone size: -
CDR3 DNA: TGCGCCAGCAGCTCAGGGTCGACTTGGGAGCAGTACTTC; CDR3 protein: CASSSGSTWEQYF; J gene: TRBJ2-7; CDR3 length: 13; V gene: TRBV5-1; D gene: -; clone size: -
CDR3 DNA: TGTGCCAGCTCAGCATCCGGGACAGGGACGGGAGATGAAAAACTGTTTTTT; CDR3 protein: CASSASGTGTGDEKLFF; J gene: TRBJ1-4; CDR3 length: 17; V gene: TRBV18; D gene: TRBD1; clone size: once
CDR3 DNA: TGTGCCAGCAGGCGGATGACAGGGAATGAAAAACTGTTTTTT; CDR3 protein: CASRRMTGNEKLFF; J gene: TRBJ1-4; CDR3 length: 14; V gene: TRBV7-9; D gene: TRBD1; clone size: -
CDR3 DNA: TGTGCCTGGAGTTTTCGCCGAGGAACTGAAGCTTTCTTT; CDR3 protein: CAWSFRRGTEAFF; J gene: TRBJ1-1; CDR3 length: 13; V gene: TRBV30; D gene: -; clone size: -
CDR3 DNA: TGTGCCAGCACCCCTGGACAGGTCGCCTACGAGCAGTACTTC; CDR3 protein: CASTPGQVAYEQYF; J gene: TRBJ2-7; CDR3 length: 14; V gene: TRBV5-6; D gene: TRBD1; clone size: -
CDR3 DNA: TGCGCCAGCAGCCCCCTGGCGGGAGCGTTGAAAACCGGGGAGCTGTTTTTT; CDR3 protein: CASSPLAGALKTGELFF; J gene: TRBJ2-2; CDR3 length: 17; V gene: TRBV4-3; D gene: TRBD2; clone size: -
CDR3 DNA: TGCGCCAGCAGCCTCTGGACTAGCGGGAGGATGTACGAGCAGTACTTC; CDR3 protein: CASSLWTSGRMYEQYF; J gene: TRBJ2-7; CDR3 length: 16; V gene: TRBV4-3; D gene: TRBD2; clone size: -
CDR3 DNA: TGTGCCAGCAGTCGACGGACTAAGGATACGCAGTATTTT; CDR3 protein: CASSRRTKDTQYF; J gene: TRBJ2-3; CDR3 length: 13; V gene: TRBV6-5; D gene: -; clone size: -
CDR3 DNA: TGTGCCAGCAGCTTTATAGGGTTCGGGACAGGTAGTTTTAATTCACCCCTCCACTTT; CDR3 protein: CASSFIGFGTGSFNSPLHF; J gene: TRBJ1-6; CDR3 length: 19; V gene: TRBV7-2; D gene: TRBD1; clone size: -
CDR3 DNA: TGTGCCAGCAGTTACGGGGGGGCCCGCACAGATACGCAGTATTTT; CDR3 protein: CASSYGGARTDTQYF; J gene: TRBJ2-3; CDR3 length: 15; V gene: TRBV6-2/TRBV6-3; D gene: -; clone size: -
CDR3 DNA: TGTGCCAGCAGGCGACAGGGGGCAGTGGGGGGCTACACCTTC; CDR3 protein: CASRRQGAVGGYTF; J gene: TRBJ1-2; CDR3 length: 14; V gene: TRBV28; D gene: TRBD1; clone size: -
CDR3 DNA: TGTGCCAGCAGTTTATCCACAGGGAACGCTCAGCCCCAGCATTTT; CDR3 protein: CASSLSTGNAQPQHF; J gene: TRBJ1-5; CDR3 length: 15; V gene: TRBV27; D gene: -; clone size: -
CDR3 DNA: TGTGCCAGCAGTTTTCGGGGGTCCTCCTATAATTCACCCCTCCACTTT; CDR3 protein: CASSFRGSSYNSPLHF; J gene: TRBJ1-6; CDR3 length: 16; V gene: TRBV27; D gene: -; clone size: -
CDR3 DNA: TGTGCCAGCAGCTTCGGCGGGAGGGGCCCCTCCCAAGAGACCCAGTACTTC; CDR3 protein: CASSFGGRGPSQETQYF; J gene: TRBJ2-5; CDR3 length: 17; V gene: TRBV7-2; D gene: TRBD2; clone size: -
CDR3 DNA: TGTGCCAGCAGTCCCCTTCACAGCGGGAGCAGTGATACGCAGTATTTT; CDR3 protein: CASSPLHSGSSDTQYF; J gene: TRBJ2-3; CDR3 length: 16; V gene: TRBV28; D gene: TRBD2; clone size: -
CDR3 DNA: TGTGCCTGTTCTCGGGGACTAGGCACTGAAGCTTTCTTT; CDR3 protein: CACSRGLGTEAFF; J gene: TRBJ1-1; CDR3 length: 13; V gene: TRBV30; D gene: -; clone size: -
CDR3 DNA: TGTGCCAGCAGTGTGGAGGAAAACTCCTACAATGAGCAGTTCTTC; CDR3 protein: CASSVEENSYNEQFF; J gene: TRBJ2-1; CDR3 length: 15; V gene: TRBV6-4; D gene: -; clone size: -